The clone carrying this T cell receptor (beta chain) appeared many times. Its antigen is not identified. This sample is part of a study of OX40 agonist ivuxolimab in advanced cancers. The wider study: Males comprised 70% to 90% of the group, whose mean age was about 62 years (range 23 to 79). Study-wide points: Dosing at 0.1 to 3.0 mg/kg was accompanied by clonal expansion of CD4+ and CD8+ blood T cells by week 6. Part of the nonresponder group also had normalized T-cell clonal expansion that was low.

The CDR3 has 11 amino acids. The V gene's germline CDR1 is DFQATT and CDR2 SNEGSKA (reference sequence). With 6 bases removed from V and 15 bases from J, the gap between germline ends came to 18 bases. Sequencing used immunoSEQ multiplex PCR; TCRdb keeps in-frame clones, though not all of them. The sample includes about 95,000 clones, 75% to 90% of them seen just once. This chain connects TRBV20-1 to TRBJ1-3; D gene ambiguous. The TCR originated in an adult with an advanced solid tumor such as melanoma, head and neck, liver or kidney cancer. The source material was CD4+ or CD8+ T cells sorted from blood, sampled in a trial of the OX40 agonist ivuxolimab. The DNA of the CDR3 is TGCAGTGCCCTCGAGTCGAGGAAAGAATATTTT. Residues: CSALESRKEYF.